The clone carrying this T cell receptor beta chain came up a few times. What it recognizes is unknown. The germline V gene has CDR1 SQVTM and CDR2 ANQGSEA. V was pared by 4 bases and J by 3 bases, with 13 bases between. The CDR3 sequence is 13 residues long. The record originates from a study of blood T cells in healthy people across ages. Sample-barcoded 5' priming and a J-beta primer mix drove a second PCR of roughly 7 to 11 cycles. TCRdb called the 5' RACE reads again in MiXCR, with one record for every CDR3 protein. The sample yields hundreds of thousands of distinct CDR3 sequences, roughly 24% seen once. General study points: In older individuals, TCR beta diversity per million T cells was lower, falling roughly linearly with age.

The sample was also linked to a second study, of T cells of mothers and their children.

The genes are TRBV29-1 and TRBJ2-7; D is uncertain. The receptor was derived from a boy between 5 and 17 years old in good health. Sequenced input: blood. The CDR3 nucleotides read TGCAGCGTTGTGTTGGAAAATATCTACGAGCAGTACTTC. Amino acids: CSVVLENIYEQYF.